Listed here are 20 T cell receptor beta chains from one sample, sequenced in a study of control samples from healthy donors and cancer patients. Measured with immunoSEQ multiplex PCR; TCRdb has only the in-frame clones, and not every one. Of tens of thousands of clones detected, 94% appear once; the ten largest clones hold approximately 2.8%. The source material was blood. These receptor sequences come from a woman in her twenties or thirties in good health.

This rearrangement joins TRBV10-3 to TRBJ1-1; possibly TRBD1 for D (5 bases). The germline CDR1 and CDR2 sequences are ENHRY and SYGVKD. This CDR3 is built from 13 residues. Trimming removed 10 bases at V and 3 bases at J, with 15 bases between. Here the CDR3 reads CATGGVGYTEAFF. The DNA of the CDR3 is TGTGCCACCGGAGGGGTGGGATACACTGAAGCTTTCTTT.

The chain employs TRBV5-6 and TRBJ1-5, with 7 bases identical to TRBD1. This CDR3 is built from 16 residues. Germline loops: CDR1 SGHDT, CDR2 YYEEEE. V lost 1 base and J lost 6; bases outside the gene matches: 10. CDR3 sequence reads: CASSLRMEGASQPQHF. The CDR3 DNA reads as TGTGCCAGCAGCTTGCGGATGGAGGGGGCGAGTCAGCCCCAGCATTTT.

The rearrangement uses TRBV5-1 and TRBJ1-4, with TRBD1 identical over 9 bases. The CDR3 runs to 18 residues. Germline assignment: CDR1 SGHRS and CDR2 YFSETQ. V shed 0 bases and J 5 bases; nucleotides not matched to a gene: 11. The CDR3 DNA reads as TGCGCCAGCAGCTTGGACGGGACAGGGATGGGCTTAAATGAAAAACTGTTTTTT. Amino acid sequence: CASSLDGTGMGLNEKLFF. Full variable domain (outside the CDR3, taken from reference TRBV5-1 and TRBJ1-4): KAGVTQTPRYLIKTRGQQVTLSCSPISGHRSVSWYQQTPGQGLQFLFEYFSETQRNKGNFPGRFSGRQFSNSRSEMNVSTLELGDSALYLCASSLDGTGMGLNEKLFFGSGTQLSVL.

This chain connects TRBV2 to TRBJ2-1, with D possibly matching TRBD1 (5 bases). V was shortened by 5 bases and J by 9 bases, with 14 bases between the two germline ends. The CDR3 is 13 residues long. Germline CDR1 SNHLY, CDR2 FYNNEI. The CDR3 sequence: CASSRGQSGEQFF. The CDR3 DNA sequence: TGTGCCAGCAGTCGCGGACAATCTGGTGAGCAGTTCTTC. Looking up the rest from reference TRBV2 and TRBJ2-1 gives the full variable domain: EPEVTQTPSHQVTQMGQEVILRCVPISNHLYFYWYRQILGQKVEFLVSFYNNEISEKSEIFDDQFSVERPDGSNFTLKIRSTKLEDSAMYFCASSRGQSGEQFFGPGTRLTVL.

The V gene is TRBV30, the J gene TRBJ2-5; the D is unclear. The CDR3 runs 12 residues. The germline V gene has CDR1 GTSNPN and CDR2 SVGIG (reference sequence). Between the trimmed V and J ends, which lost 5 bases and 4 bases, there was a span of 11 bases. The CDR3 loop reads CAWGLGGETQYF. CDR3 bases: TGTGCCTGGGGGTTGGGTGGAGAGACCCAGTACTTC.

The rearrangement joins TRBV14 to TRBJ2-5; 7 nucleotides line up with TRBD2. V lost 5 bases, J lost 2 bases, and 8 bases stayed unmatched. The CDR3 extends over 15 amino acids. From germline, CDR1 is SGHDN and CDR2 FVKESK. The DNA of the CDR3 is TGTGCCAGCAGCGTGATCGGGACTATGCAAGAGACCCAGTACTTC. It yields the protein CASSVIGTMQETQYF.

The CDR3 DNA reads TGTGCCAGCAGCCTAGGGGAGTCCTTGGAAGAGACCCAGTACTTC. This translates into CASSLGESLEETQYF. The chain recombines TRBV5-8 with TRBJ2-5; D possibly uses TRBD1 or TRBD2 (5 bases each). Germline-derived CDR1 and CDR2 are SGHTS and YDEGEE. The CDR3 spans 15 residues. V dropped 4 bases and J dropped 3 bases, with 16 bases sitting between them.

The V and J genes are TRBV30 and TRBJ1-5; D is undetermined. The CDR3 is made up of 19 amino acids. Trimming stripped 3 bases from V and 11 bases from J, with 35 bases between. Germline-derived CDR1 and CDR2 are GTSNPN and SVGIG (reference sequence). This chain's CDR3 is CAWRARERVGIVGVTTQHF. As DNA, the CDR3 is TGTGCCTGGAGAGCTCGAGAGAGGGTTGGGATCGTCGGGGTTACGACCCAGCATTTT.

The chain links TRBV10-3 to TRBJ1-4, with D uncertain. The CDR3 extends over 15 amino acids. Germline V gene lookup returns CDR1 ENHRY and CDR2 SYGVKD. V shed 3 bases and J shed 4 bases, with 12 bases lying between them. The CDR3 protein is CAISDFGQNNEKLFF. The CDR3 DNA sequence: TGTGCCATCAGTGATTTCGGGCAGAATAATGAAAAACTGTTTTTT.

The chain links TRBV27 to TRBJ2-1; 7 bases are a match to TRBD2. The J segment lost 2 bases and the V segment lost 10 bases, leaving 5 bases of the junction unmatched. This CDR3 is built from 13 residues. Germline lookup yields CDR1 MNHEY and CDR2 SMNVEV (reference sequence). CDR3 loop: CATKSGAYNEQFF. DNA for the CDR3: TGTGCCACTAAAAGCGGGGCCTACAATGAGCAGTTCTTC.

This clone was observed once. V and J are TRBV2 and TRBJ2-2; tentative D call: TRBD1 (6 bases). CDR1 and CDR2 (germline): SNHLY, FYNNEI. The V gene lost 6 bases and the J gene lost 7 bases, with 15 bases spanning the gap. The CDR3 runs to 14 residues. The CDR3 here is CASSMYSGDGELFF. The CDR3 DNA is TGTGCCAGCAGCATGTATTCAGGGGACGGGGAGCTGTTTTTT.

V is TRBV28 and J is TRBJ1-2; 10 positions agree with TRBD1. This CDR3 is built from 16 residues. The V gene's germline CDR1 is MDHEN and CDR2 SYDVKM. After removal of 6 bases from V and 3 bases from J, the junction contained 10 bases not matched to a gene. CDR3 region: CASRSLHGTGDYGYTF. CDR3 sequence (DNA): TGTGCCAGCAGATCTCTCCACGGGACAGGGGACTATGGCTACACCTTC.

The rearrangement uses TRBV5-5 and TRBJ2-1; 7 bases are a match to TRBD2. The CDR3 sequence is 17 residues long. The V gene end was trimmed by 2 bases and the J gene end by 5 bases; junction bases not matched to a gene: 13. In germline, CDR1 is SGHKS, CDR2 YYEKEE (reference sequence). The DNA for the CDR3 is TGTGCCAGCAGCTTCAAAGGGGCGGGGGTAGGGAACAATGAGCAGTTCTTC. As protein: CASSFKGAGVGNNEQFF.

The chain combines TRBV7-8 with TRBJ2-2; no clear D gene. CDR1 and CDR2 from the germline V gene are SGHVS and FQNEAQ. V was shortened by 8 bases and J by 5 bases, with 9 bases between the two germline ends. This CDR3 contains 12 residues. The CDR3 DNA reads TGTGCCAGCGCTGGGGAAACCGGGGAGCTGTTTTTT. Its protein product is CASAGETGELFF. Combining the CDR3 with reference TRBV7-8 and TRBJ2-2 gives the whole variable domain GAGVSQSPRYKVAKRGQDVALRCDPISGHVSLFWYQQALGQGPEFLTYFQNEAQLDKSGLPSDRFFAERPEGSVSTLKIQRTQQEDSAVYLCASAGETGELFFGEGSRLTVL.

V and J are TRBV7-9 and TRBJ2-5; maybe TRBD1 (5 bases). Germline V CDR1 and CDR2: SEHNR, FQNEAQ (reference sequence). This CDR3 spans 12 amino acids. V shed 4 bases and J shed 5 bases, with 8 bases lying between them. The CDR3 DNA sequence: TGTGCCAGCAGCTCAGGGTCGGAGACCCAGTACTTC. It is translated as CASSSGSETQYF.

The chain uses TRBV2 and TRBJ2-1, with 11 bases matching TRBD2. CDR3 length: 15 residues. From germline, CDR1 is SNHLY and CDR2 FYNNEI. V lost 1 base to trimming and J lost 9 bases; unmatched junction nucleotides: 5. CDR3 coding DNA: TGTGCCAGCAGTGAAGATAGCGGGGGGGCCGCTGAGCAGTTCTTC. Its translation is CASSEDSGGAAEQFF.

The rearrangement uses TRBV19 and TRBJ1-5, with D uncertain. The CDR3 loop spans 13 amino acids. Deletions cut 4 bases from V and 9 bases from J, with 13 bases between. Per the germline V gene, CDR1 is LNHDA and CDR2 is SQIVND (reference sequence). CDR3 nucleotides: TGTGCCAGTAGTACGACCGATGTTCGGCCCCAGCATTTT. Encoded protein: CASSTTDVRPQHF.

This clone was seen only a few times. V is TRBV6-5 and J is TRBJ2-1; 11 bases agree with TRBD1. This CDR3 has 15 amino acids. The germline CDR1 and CDR2 sequences are MNHEY and SVGAGI. Germline trimming cut 6 bases from V and 6 bases from J; bases unmatched to any gene: 7. The CDR3 DNA reads as TGTGCCAGCAGACAGGGACAGGGGGTCCTCAATGAGCAGTTCTTC. This gives the protein CASRQGQGVLNEQFF.

The rearrangement links TRBV11-2 to TRBJ2-1; no clear D. Trimming removed 3 bases from V and 3 bases from J, with 12 bases in between. The CDR3 is made up of 15 amino acids. Germline lookup yields CDR1 SGHAT and CDR2 FQNNGV. For the CDR3, the DNA is TGTGCCAGCAGCTTGACTTTGACCCTCTACAATGAGCAGTTCTTC. Translating it yields CASSLTLTLYNEQFF.

The chain employs TRBV18 and TRBJ1-3, with 7 bases aligning to TRBD1. Looked up from germline, CDR1 is KGHSH and CDR2 is LQKENI. Trimming at V came to 3 bases and at J to 0 bases, leaving 2 bases not matched to a gene. The CDR3 runs 15 residues. The CDR3 DNA sequence: TGTGCCAGCTCACCGGGACAGATCTCTGGAAACACCATATATTTT. Translating gives CASSPGQISGNTIYF.